These 10 T cell receptor beta chains came from one sample sequenced in a study of OX40 agonist ivuxolimab in advanced cancers. Measured with immunoSEQ multiplex PCR; TCRdb has only the in-frame clones, and not every one. The sample lists around 26,000 clones, almost 80% occurring once. The sequencing used CD4+ or CD8+ T cells sorted from blood, collected in a trial of the OX40 agonist ivuxolimab. The receptor set was obtained from an adult with an advanced solid tumor such as melanoma, head and neck, liver or kidney cancer.

The V call is TRBV5-1, the J call TRBJ1-1; TRBD1 matches at 8 bases. CDR1 and CDR2 (germline): SGHRS, YFSETQ. The CDR3 consists of 13 residues. The V segment lost 6 bases and the J segment 3 bases; nucleotides outside the gene matches: 4. Written as DNA, the CDR3 is TGCGCCAGCACAGGGGGCGCGGACACTGAAGCTTTCTTT. It translates to CASTGGADTEAFF.

The chain combines TRBV14 with TRBJ2-4; 8 positions match TRBD2. The germline V gene has CDR1 SGHDN and CDR2 FVKESK. V was pared by 4 bases and J by 7 bases, with 3 bases of the junction left unmatched. The length of the CDR3 is 13 residues. The CDR3 reads CASSPGGPNIQYF. In nucleotides, the CDR3 is TGTGCCAGCAGCCCGGGGGGGCCGAACATTCAGTACTTC.

The chain uses TRBV6-1 and TRBJ1-6; 7 bases fit TRBD1. J lost 6 bases, V lost 6 bases, and 5 bases had no gene match. The CDR3 length is 14 residues. Germline-derived CDR1 and CDR2 are MNHNS and SASEGT. DNA for the CDR3: TGTGCCAGCAGGTCGGGACAGTCTAATTCACCCCTCCACTTT. Translated: CASRSGQSNSPLHF.

Here the CDR3 DNA reads TGTGCCTGGAGTCCGTCCTTGTTAGAAGCTTTCTTT. This translates into CAWSPSLLEAFF. The chain links TRBV30 to TRBJ1-1; D unresolved. Per the germline V gene, CDR1 is GTSNPN and CDR2 is SVGIG (reference sequence). V gave up 2 bases and J gave up 8 bases, with 12 bases separating them. The CDR3 is made up of 12 amino acids.

This chain joins TRBV2 and TRBJ1-6; 7 bases agree with TRBD1. The junction had 13 bases not matched to a gene; V was cut back by 1 base and J by 7 bases. Germline CDR1 is SNHLY and CDR2 is FYNNEI. The CDR3 consists of 18 residues. CDR3 nucleotides: TGTGCCAGCAGTGAAGACCCCGACAGGGTAGCCGCGAATTCACCCCTCCACTTT. This encodes CASSEDPDRVAANSPLHF.

J is TRBJ1-5 and V is TRBV5-1, with no clear D. Germline values: CDR1 SGHRS, CDR2 YFSETQ. V lost 3 bases, J lost 2 bases, and 6 bases lay in between. This CDR3 spans 13 amino acids. In DNA, the CDR3 is TGCGCCAGCAGCTGGGCCGGCAATCAGCCCCAGCATTTT. Its translation: CASSWAGNQPQHF.

DNA of the CDR3: TGCGCCAGCAGTCATGACAGGGGGCTTGGCTACACCTTC. Amino acids: CASSHDRGLGYTF. The J gene is TRBJ1-2, the V gene TRBV10-2; TRBD1 aligns across 10 bases. CDR1 and CDR2 from the germline V gene are WSHSY and SAAADI. This CDR3 contains 13 residues. V lost 5 bases, J lost 7 bases, and 4 bases stayed unmatched.

This clone has a single count. This chain connects TRBV21-1 to TRBJ2-2; TRBD2 reflects the table's D call only, with no check against the DNA. TRBV21-1 is designated a pseudogene. The CDR3 is 10 amino acids. In DNA, the CDR3 is TGTGCCAGCAGGGATCGGGGAGTGTTTTTT. Translating gives CASRDRGVFF.

This chain uses TRBV28 with TRBJ1-5; unclear D gene. With 2 bases removed from V and 2 bases from J, the gap between germline ends came to 10 bases. CDR1 and CDR2 from the germline V gene are MDHEN and SYDVKM. The CDR3 contains 15 residues. This CDR3 is CASSLEGGGNQPQHF. In nucleotides, the CDR3 is TGTGCCAGCAGTTTAGAGGGAGGCGGCAATCAGCCCCAGCATTTT. Combining the CDR3 with reference TRBV28 and TRBJ1-5 gives the whole variable domain DVKVTQSSRYLVKRTGEKVFLECVQDMDHENMFWYRQDPGLGLRLIYFSYDVKMKEKGDIPEGYSVSREKKERFSLILESASTNQTSMYLCASSLEGGGNQPQHFGDGTRLSIL.

The rearrangement links TRBV7-9 to TRBJ2-7; the D is unclear. The CDR3 has 15 amino acids. The V gene lost 5 bases and the J gene lost 2 bases, with 16 bases spanning the gap. The germline gives CDR1 SEHNR, CDR2 FQNEAQ (reference sequence). CDR3 region: CASSTADSPTYEQYF. CDR3 nucleotide sequence: TGTGCCAGCAGCACGGCGGATTCTCCTACCTACGAGCAGTACTTC.